This T cell receptor beta chain was captured by sequencing in a study of CD8 T cells in ankylosing spondylitis. Whole-study results and caveats: What seemed typical of ankylosing spondylitis blood was a TCR beta motif built from about 8 highly homologous variants. A subset of motif variants has previously been described in the synovial fluid and blood of reactive arthritis. Reportedly, significant enrichment of disease-linked clones occurred in matched ankylosing spondylitis synovial fluid. Relatively rare in peripheral blood, disease-linked clones were also CD8+.

MiXCR was run by TCRdb on the 5' RACE reads, yielding one entry per CDR3 protein. The table has approximately 150,000 distinct CDR3 sequences, around 45% seen once. Worth noting for this clonotype: Its antigen remains unidentified.

Unmatched junction bases numbered 16, after V lost 3 bases and J lost 11 bases. Germline V lookup: CDR1 ENHRY, CDR2 SYGVKD. There are 16 residues in the CDR3. The source is a male donor with ankylosing spondylitis. Sample: synovial fluid, either unsorted or a sorted T cell fraction (not recorded which). The chain has TRBV10-3 and TRBJ1-1; 9 bases agree with TRBD1. Here the CDR3 DNA reads TGTGCCATCAGTGATCTAGGACAGGGGCCGTTTGAAAGGGCTTTCTTT. Translation gives CAISDLGQGPFERAFF.